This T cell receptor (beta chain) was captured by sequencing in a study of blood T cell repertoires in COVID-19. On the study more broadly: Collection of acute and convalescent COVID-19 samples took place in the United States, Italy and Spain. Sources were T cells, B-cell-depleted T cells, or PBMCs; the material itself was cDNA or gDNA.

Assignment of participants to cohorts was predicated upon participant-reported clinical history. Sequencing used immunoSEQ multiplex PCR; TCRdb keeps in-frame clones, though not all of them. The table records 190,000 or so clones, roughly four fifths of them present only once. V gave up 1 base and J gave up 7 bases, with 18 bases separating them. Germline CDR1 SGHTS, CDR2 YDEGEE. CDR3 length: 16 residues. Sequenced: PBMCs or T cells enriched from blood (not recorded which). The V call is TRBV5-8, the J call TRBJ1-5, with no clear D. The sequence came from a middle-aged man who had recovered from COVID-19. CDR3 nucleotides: TGTGCCAGCAGCTTGAGAGAGGGCCTGTTGGAACAGCCCCAGCATTTT. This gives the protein CASSLREGLLEQPQHF.